This T cell receptor beta chain was sequenced during a study of OX40 agonist ivuxolimab in advanced cancers. Remarks on this clone: The antigen remains unidentified.

The CDR3 runs 14 residues. V shed 3 bases and J 6 bases; nucleotides not matched to a gene: 6. Germline CDR1 SNHLY, CDR2 FYNNEI. Blood specimens came from baseline, cycle 4 day 1, and cycle 7 day 1. Regarding the study as a whole: Expanded clones were, on average, more numerous in CD8+ T cells than in CD4+.

Method: immunoSEQ multiplex PCR; TCRdb's copy keeps in-frame clones and lacks some. The table has fewer than 85,000 clones, 88% seen once. The chain joins TRBV2 to TRBJ2-3; 7 bases map to TRBD1. This sequence was found in an adult with an advanced solid tumor such as melanoma, head and neck, liver or kidney cancer. Sample: CD4+ or CD8+ T cells sorted from blood, taken in a trial of the OX40 agonist ivuxolimab. Here the CDR3 DNA reads TGTGCCAGCAGTGATAGGACAGGTGGCGATACGCAGTATTTT. It encodes CASSDRTGGDTQYF.